The clone carrying this TCR beta chain was counted ten times or more. Until they underwent thyroid surgery, no patient had received any treatment. TCRdb reanalyzed the PCR reads with MiXCR. The sample has 23,000 or so clones, 20% to 30% seen once. The junction had 7 bases not matched to a gene; V was cut back by 2 bases and J by 3 bases. The CDR3 covers 16 residues. The sample originates from a study of metastatic and nonmetastatic thyroid tumors. The TCR was taken from a male donor with papillary thyroid cancer or a benign thyroid nodule (not recorded which). Some clones in this sample may be carry-over from other donors' samples. The rearrangement joins TRBV12-3 or TRBV12-4 to TRBJ2-4; TRBD2 matches 7 bases. The sequenced sample was tumor tissue. CDR3 protein: CASSLLWGGVKNIQYF. CDR3 coding DNA: TGTGCCAGCAGTTTACTATGGGGGGGGGTCAAAAACATTCAGTACTTC.